This T cell receptor beta chain appears in the sequencing data of a study of T cell responses to AZD1222 COVID-19 vaccine. Notes on the study in general: Spike was spanned by vaccine-associated CD4 TCRs, which were dominant at 160-218 and 743-854.

Comments on this clone: The antigen remains undetermined.

The germline CDR1 and CDR2 sequences are MNHEY and SMNVEV (reference sequence). V lost 5 bases and J lost 14, with 19 bases in between. The CDR3 is 14 residues long. Produced via immunoSEQ multiplex PCR; TCRdb's table is partial and in-frame only. Counted here are some 120,000 clones, approximately 88% occurring once; the ten biggest clones make up 4.2%. The sequencing here drew on peripheral blood, taken on day 0 of AZD1222 vaccination. The gene calls are TRBV27 and TRBJ1-6; D call uncertain. This sequence was found in an adult in good health. CDR3: CASSPSPTVGSLHF. The CDR3 bases are TGTGCCAGCAGTCCTTCCCCCACAGTAGGCTCCCTCCACTTT.